This T cell receptor beta chain was retrieved from a study of CD8+ T cells in alopecia areata. Overall study context: Severity was scored as percentage of affected scalp area in treated patients.

Extraction and reverse transcription of RNA yielded cDNA as the sequencing template. Data came from immunoSEQ multiplex PCR; TCRdb stores just in-frame clones and leaves some out. The table shows 160,000 or so clones, with about 61% occurring only once. Documented treatment: oral pan-JAK inhibitor, 5-10 mg twice daily. In alopecia areata patients, both lesional scalp punch biopsies and peripheral blood were collected. Regarding the study as a whole: There was only one nonresponder, so it was unclear how baseline CD8+ expansion relates to response. It was observed that many expanded lesional clones persisted in scalp and blood during tofacitinib.

Only a few counts were recorded for this clone. Its specificity is unknown. This CDR3 region has 12 residues. V lost 5 bases and J 2 bases, leaving 9 bases between the germline ends. CDR1 and CDR2 (germline): GTSNPN, SVGIG (reference sequence). The TCR sequence derives from a human donor with alopecia areata. Sequencing used CD4+ T cells sorted from blood, obtained at approximately week 56, from a patient treated with tofacitinib. This sequence joins TRBV30 and TRBJ1-2; D is possibly TRBD1 (5 bases). The CDR3 bases are TGTGCCTGGGTTGGGGACAACTATGGCTACACCTTC. Its translation: CAWVGDNYGYTF.